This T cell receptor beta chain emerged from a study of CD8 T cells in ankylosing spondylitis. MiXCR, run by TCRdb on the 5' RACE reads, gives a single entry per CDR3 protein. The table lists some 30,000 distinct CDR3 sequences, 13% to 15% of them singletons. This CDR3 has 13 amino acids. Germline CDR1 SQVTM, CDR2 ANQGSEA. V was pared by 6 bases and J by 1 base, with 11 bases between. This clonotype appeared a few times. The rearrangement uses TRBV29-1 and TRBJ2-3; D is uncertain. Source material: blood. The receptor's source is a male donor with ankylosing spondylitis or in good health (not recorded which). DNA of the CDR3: TGCAGCGTGTCCCTCGCACGCACAGATACGCAGTATTTT. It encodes CSVSLARTDTQYF.